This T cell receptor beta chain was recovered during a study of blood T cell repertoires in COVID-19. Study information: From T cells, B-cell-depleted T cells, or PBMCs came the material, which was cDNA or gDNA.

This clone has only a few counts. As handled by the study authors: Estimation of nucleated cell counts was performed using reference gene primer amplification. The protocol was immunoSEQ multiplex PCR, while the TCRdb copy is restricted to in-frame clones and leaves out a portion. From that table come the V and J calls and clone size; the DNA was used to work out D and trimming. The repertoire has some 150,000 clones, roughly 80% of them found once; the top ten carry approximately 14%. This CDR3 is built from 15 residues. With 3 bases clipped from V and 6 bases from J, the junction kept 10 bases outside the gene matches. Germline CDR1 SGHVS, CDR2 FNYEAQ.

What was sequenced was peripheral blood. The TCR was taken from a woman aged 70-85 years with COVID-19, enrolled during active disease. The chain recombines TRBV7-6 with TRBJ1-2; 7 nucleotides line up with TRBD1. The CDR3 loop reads CASSFLLQGTNGYTF. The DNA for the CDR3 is TGTGCCAGCAGCTTTCTCTTACAGGGGACGAATGGCTACACCTTC.